The rows below give T cell receptor beta chains drawn from one sample of a study of STAT5B mutations in CD4+ large granular lymphocyte leukemia. The assay was immunoSEQ multiplex PCR, and TCRdb's table has in-frame clones only and misses some. Of 24,000 or so clones detected, about 70% appear once; the ten largest clones hold around a tenth. The sample taken for sequencing was CD4+ T cells from blood buffy coats. These receptors were obtained from a human donor in good health. CDR3s include the opening cysteine and the closing phenylalanine or tryptophan. Fields, in order: clone size, D gene, V gene, J gene, CDR3 DNA, CDR3 protein. The D gene is left open where the match is weak. Clone size is shown for a subset of rows, as once, few, many or a class of expanded clone.

clone_size: few
d_call: NA
v_call: TRBV30
j_call: TRBJ1-3
cdr3_nt: TGTGCCTGGAGCCAAATAACTGGTTTCGGAAACACCATATATTTT
cdr3_aa: CAWSQITGFGNTIYF

clone_size: NA
d_call: TRBD2
v_call: TRBV5-1
j_call: TRBJ2-1
cdr3_nt: TGCGCCAGCAGCCCGTCTGTGGCTAGCGGAAACAATGAGCAGTTCTTC
cdr3_aa: CASSPSVASGNNEQFF

clone_size: NA
d_call: TRBD2
v_call: TRBV10-3
j_call: TRBJ2-1
cdr3_nt: TGTGCCATCAGTGAAACTAGCGGGCGGTCCTACAATGAGCAGTTCTTC
cdr3_aa: CAISETSGRSYNEQFF

clone_size: NA
d_call: NA
v_call: TRBV20-1
j_call: TRBJ1-5
cdr3_nt: TGCAGTGCAAGTCCTGATCAGCCCCAGCATTTT
cdr3_aa: CSASPDQPQHF

clone_size: NA
d_call: TRBD1
v_call: TRBV7-2
j_call: TRBJ1-1
cdr3_nt: TGTGCCAGCAGCCCAGGGATGGGACAGGGGAAATCTGAAGCTTTCTTT
cdr3_aa: CASSPGMGQGKSEAFF

clone_size: NA
d_call: NA
v_call: TRBV27
j_call: TRBJ1-1
cdr3_nt: TGTGCCAGCAGCAGCTCCCGACGCCGTCAAGGACCTACCATGAACACTGAAGCTTTCTTT
cdr3_aa: CASSSSRRRQGPTMNTEAFF

clone_size: medium-sized
d_call: TRBD2
v_call: TRBV28
j_call: TRBJ2-1
cdr3_nt: TGTGCCAGCAGTCGCCCACAGCGGGGGAGACAACCCACATCCTACAATGAGCAGTTCTTC
cdr3_aa: CASSRPQRGRQPTSYNEQFF

clone_size: NA
d_call: NA
v_call: TRBV6-1
j_call: TRBJ1-1
cdr3_nt: TGTGCCAGCAGTGCTTTCAGGGACTTGAACACTGAAGCTTTCTTT
cdr3_aa: CASSAFRDLNTEAFF

clone_size: NA
d_call: NA
v_call: TRBV13
j_call: TRBJ2-2
cdr3_nt: TGTGCCAGCAGCTCCCGGGGCGCCGGGGCCGGGGAGCTGTTTTTT
cdr3_aa: CASSSRGAGAGELFF

clone_size: few
d_call: NA
v_call: TRBV29-1
j_call: TRBJ1-3
cdr3_nt: TGCAGCCAGAGATCCGGAAACACCATATATTTT
cdr3_aa: CSQRSGNTIYF

clone_size: few
d_call: TRBD1
v_call: TRBV6-5
j_call: TRBJ1-2
cdr3_nt: TGTGCCAGCTTCGACAGGGAGAGGGGCTACACCTTC
cdr3_aa: CASFDRERGYTF

clone_size: NA
d_call: TRBD2
v_call: TRBV6-1
j_call: TRBJ2-3
cdr3_nt: TGTGCCAGCAGTGAAGAAGGGACTAGCGCGGGAGATACGCAGTATTTT
cdr3_aa: CASSEEGTSAGDTQYF

clone_size: NA
d_call: NA
v_call: TRBV2
j_call: TRBJ2-5
cdr3_nt: TGTGCCAGCATCTCCTTGAGGGGACCGGAGACCCAGTACTTC
cdr3_aa: CASISLRGPETQYF

clone_size: NA
d_call: NA
v_call: TRBV7-8
j_call: TRBJ2-5
cdr3_nt: TGTGCCAGCCGACTTGACCAACAAGAGACCCAGTACTTC
cdr3_aa: CASRLDQQETQYF

clone_size: few
d_call: NA
v_call: TRBV6-1
j_call: TRBJ2-6
cdr3_nt: TGTGCCAGCAGGGATCAAGCTGGGGCCAACGTCCTGACTTTC
cdr3_aa: CASRDQAGANVLTF

clone_size: NA
d_call: TRBD2
v_call: TRBV27
j_call: TRBJ2-3
cdr3_nt: TGTGCCAGCAGTCCTTCCCGGACTAGCGGTTTAGATACGCAGTATTTT
cdr3_aa: CASSPSRTSGLDTQYF

clone_size: NA
d_call: NA
v_call: TRBV5-6
j_call: TRBJ2-3
cdr3_nt: TGTGCCAGCAGCTTGGTCCCACAGGTTCGGAGCACAGATACGCAGTATTTT
cdr3_aa: CASSLVPQVRSTDTQYF

clone_size: NA
d_call: NA
v_call: TRBV28
j_call: TRBJ2-3
cdr3_nt: TGTGCCAGCAGCCGCTGGACCGGAGCTAGCACAGATACGCAGTATTTT
cdr3_aa: CASSRWTGASTDTQYF

clone_size: once
d_call: TRBD1
v_call: TRBV7-9
j_call: TRBJ1-6
cdr3_nt: TGTGCCAGCAGCTCGGGACAGGTGCTAAATTCACCCCTCCACTTT
cdr3_aa: CASSSGQVLNSPLHF

clone_size: NA
d_call: TRBD1
v_call: TRBV5-4
j_call: TRBJ1-2
cdr3_nt: TGTGCCAGCAGCACCCTAGGACAGGGTGTAGGTGGCTACACCTTC
cdr3_aa: CASSTLGQGVGGYTF

clone_size: few
d_call: NA
v_call: TRBV15
j_call: TRBJ1-5
cdr3_nt: TGTGCCACCAGCAGAGATAATCAGCCCCAGCATTTT
cdr3_aa: CATSRDNQPQHF

clone_size: NA
d_call: TRBD1
v_call: TRBV7-3
j_call: TRBJ2-2
cdr3_nt: TGTGCCAGCACCGGGACAGGGGGCGAAAAGCTGTTTTTT
cdr3_aa: CASTGTGGEKLFF

clone_size: NA
d_call: NA
v_call: TRBV28
j_call: TRBJ1-5
cdr3_nt: TGTGCCAGCAGCTATCTCGGAGGGGATTATCAGCCCCAGCATTTT
cdr3_aa: CASSYLGGDYQPQHF

clone_size: NA
d_call: NA
v_call: TRBV5-1
j_call: TRBJ2-7
cdr3_nt: TGCGCCAGCAGAGAACTGAGACAGAACTACGAGCAGTACTTC
cdr3_aa: CASRELRQNYEQYF

clone_size: NA
d_call: TRBD1
v_call: TRBV2
j_call: TRBJ1-4
cdr3_nt: TGTGCCAGCAGTCCGACAGGGCGGGAAAAACTGTTTTTT
cdr3_aa: CASSPTGREKLFF

clone_size: few
d_call: NA
v_call: TRBV18
j_call: TRBJ1-3
cdr3_nt: TGTGCCAGCTCACCAGGTTCCGGAAACACCATATATTTT
cdr3_aa: CASSPGSGNTIYF

clone_size: NA
d_call: NA
v_call: TRBV7-2
j_call: TRBJ2-1
cdr3_nt: TGTGCCAGCAGCTCCCCCGGACAGTACAATGAGCAGTTCTTC
cdr3_aa: CASSSPGQYNEQFF

clone_size: NA
d_call: TRBD1
v_call: TRBV28
j_call: TRBJ2-2
cdr3_nt: TGTGCCAGCAGTTTCGGCAGGGGGTCGAACACCGGGGAGCTGTTTTTT
cdr3_aa: CASSFGRGSNTGELFF